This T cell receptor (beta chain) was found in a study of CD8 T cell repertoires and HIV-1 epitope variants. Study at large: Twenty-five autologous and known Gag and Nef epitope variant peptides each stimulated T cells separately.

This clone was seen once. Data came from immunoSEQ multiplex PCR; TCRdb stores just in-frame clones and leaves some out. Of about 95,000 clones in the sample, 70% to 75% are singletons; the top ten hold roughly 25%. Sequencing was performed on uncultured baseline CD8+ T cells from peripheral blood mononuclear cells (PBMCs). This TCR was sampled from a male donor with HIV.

CDR3 sequence: CASSLAGGYQETQYF. For the CDR3, the DNA is TGTGCCAGCAGTTTAGCGGGGGGCTACCAAGAGACCCAGTACTTC. The chain is built from TRBV6-1 and TRBJ2-5, with 10 bases identical to TRBD2. V was pared by 5 bases and J by 0 bases, with 3 bases of the junction left unmatched. The CDR3 length is 15 residues. The germline CDR1 and CDR2 sequences are MNHNS and SASEGT.